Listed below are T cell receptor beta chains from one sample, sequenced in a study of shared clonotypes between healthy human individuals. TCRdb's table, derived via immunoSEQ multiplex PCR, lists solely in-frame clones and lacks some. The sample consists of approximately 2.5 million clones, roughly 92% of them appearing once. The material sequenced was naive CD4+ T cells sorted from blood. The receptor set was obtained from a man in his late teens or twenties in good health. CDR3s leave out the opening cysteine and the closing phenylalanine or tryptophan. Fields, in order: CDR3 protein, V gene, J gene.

AWNRDSHYINYGYT	TRBV30	TRBJ1-2
ASGKQGFRAEAF	TRBV19	TRBJ1-1
ASSLRGGHQETQY	TRBV11-3	TRBJ2-5
ASSLEGGWSSYNEQF	TRBV5-1	TRBJ2-1
ASIQEGSPLH	TRBV28	TRBJ1-6
ATQGNTEAF	TRBV10-3	TRBJ1-1
ASRSQRGGTGELF	TRBV2	TRBJ2-2
ASSLRDLRSYEQY	TRBV5-6	TRBJ2-7
ASSYTLGLGPEAF	TRBV6-5	TRBJ1-1
ASSQFGETQETQY	TRBV7-9	TRBJ2-5
ASSLGGSGTGELF	TRBV5-6	TRBJ2-2
ASSLENTQY	TRBV5-4	TRBJ2-3
ASSRRGEGTYNEQF	TRBV7-2	TRBJ2-1
AIGRQGWSETQY	TRBV7-9	TRBJ2-5
ASSVKLAVNTGELF	TRBV9	TRBJ2-2
ASSTVQGGGTQY	TRBV19	TRBJ2-5
ASSRQGWHGYT	TRBV6-5	TRBJ1-2
ASSTLVPDTQY	TRBV28	TRBJ2-3
ASRAQGIYGYT	TRBV11-2	TRBJ1-2
ASSSKQGSEAF	TRBV7-2	TRBJ1-1
ASSPTGTEHGYT	TRBV9	TRBJ1-2
ASSPGVMNPKDQPQH	TRBV18	TRBJ1-5
ASSLRGLASTDTQY	TRBV13	TRBJ2-3
SVRANEQF	TRBV20-1	TRBJ2-1
ASRWWVDGSYEQY	TRBV5-1	TRBJ2-7
ASSLGTGSYEQY	TRBV11-2	TRBJ2-7
ASSQQGVETQY	TRBV4-1	TRBJ2-5
ASSSTTGNSYNEQF	TRBV9	TRBJ2-1
ASSQVGEGRNTEAF	TRBV4-3	TRBJ1-1
ASTLAGGNTDTQY	TRBV6-1	TRBJ2-3
AIESRGGEEAF	TRBV10-3	TRBJ1-1
ASSLSASGSNYNEQF	TRBV27	TRBJ2-1
ASSISGYQETQY	TRBV19	TRBJ2-5
ASARQGDTDTQY	TRBV5-1	TRBJ2-3
ASSYEGQGTGELF	TRBV6-5	TRBJ2-2